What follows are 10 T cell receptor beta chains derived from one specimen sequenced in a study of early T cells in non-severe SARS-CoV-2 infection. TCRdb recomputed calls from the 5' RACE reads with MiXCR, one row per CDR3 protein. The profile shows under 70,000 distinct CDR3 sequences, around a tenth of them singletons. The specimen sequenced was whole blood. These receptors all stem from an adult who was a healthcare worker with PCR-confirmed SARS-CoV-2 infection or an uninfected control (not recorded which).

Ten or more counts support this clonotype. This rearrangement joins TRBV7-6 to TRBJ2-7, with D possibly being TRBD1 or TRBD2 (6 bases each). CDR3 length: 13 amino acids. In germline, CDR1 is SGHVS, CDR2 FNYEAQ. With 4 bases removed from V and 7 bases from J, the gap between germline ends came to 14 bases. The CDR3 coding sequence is TGTGCCAGCAGCTCACCGGGGGCGAGGGAGCAGTACTTC. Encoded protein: CASSSPGAREQYF.

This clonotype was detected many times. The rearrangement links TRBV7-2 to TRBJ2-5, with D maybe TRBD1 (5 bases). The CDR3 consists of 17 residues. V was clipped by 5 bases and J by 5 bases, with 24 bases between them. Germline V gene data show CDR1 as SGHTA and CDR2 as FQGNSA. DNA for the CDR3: TGTGCCAGCAGCCCAATGCAGGGCTGGCTCCCCCCGGAGACCCAGTACTTC. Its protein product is CASSPMQGWLPPETQYF.

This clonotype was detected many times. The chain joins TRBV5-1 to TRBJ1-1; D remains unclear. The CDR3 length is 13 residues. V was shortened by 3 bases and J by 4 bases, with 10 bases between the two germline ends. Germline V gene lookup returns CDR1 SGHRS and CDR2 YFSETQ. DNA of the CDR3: TGCGCCAGCAGCTCGGCAGTGAGCACTGAAGCTTTCTTT. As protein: CASSSAVSTEAFF. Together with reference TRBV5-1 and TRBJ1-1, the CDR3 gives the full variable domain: KAGVTQTPRYLIKTRGQQVTLSCSPISGHRSVSWYQQTPGQGLQFLFEYFSETQRNKGNFPGRFSGRQFSNSRSEMNVSTLELGDSALYLCASSSAVSTEAFFGQGTRLTVV.

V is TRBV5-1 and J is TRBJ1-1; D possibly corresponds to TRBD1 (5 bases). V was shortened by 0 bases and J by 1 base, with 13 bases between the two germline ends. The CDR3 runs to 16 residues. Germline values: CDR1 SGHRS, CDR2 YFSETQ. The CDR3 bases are TGCGCCAGCAGCTTGGAGCGGGGGAACAAGAACACTGAAGCTTTCTTT. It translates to CASSLERGNKNTEAFF.

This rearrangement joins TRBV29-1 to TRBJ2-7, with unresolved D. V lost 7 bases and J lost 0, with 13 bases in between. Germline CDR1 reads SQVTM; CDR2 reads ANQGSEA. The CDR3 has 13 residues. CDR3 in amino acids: CSASGTLSYEQYF. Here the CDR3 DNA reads TGCAGCGCGTCTGGTACCCTCTCCTACGAGCAGTACTTC.

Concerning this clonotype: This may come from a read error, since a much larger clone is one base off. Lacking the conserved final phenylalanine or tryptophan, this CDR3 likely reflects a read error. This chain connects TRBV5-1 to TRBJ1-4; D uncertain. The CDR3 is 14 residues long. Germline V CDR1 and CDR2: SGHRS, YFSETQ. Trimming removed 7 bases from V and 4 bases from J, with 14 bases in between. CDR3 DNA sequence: TGCGCCAGCGCATGGATGGAGGGTAATGAAAAACTGTTTTAT. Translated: CASAWMEGNEKLFY.

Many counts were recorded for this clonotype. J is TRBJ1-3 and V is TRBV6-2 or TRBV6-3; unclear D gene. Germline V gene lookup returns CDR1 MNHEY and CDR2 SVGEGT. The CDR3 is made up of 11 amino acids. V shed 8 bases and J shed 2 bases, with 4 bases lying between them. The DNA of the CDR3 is TGTGCCAGCGGGCCTGGAAACACCATATATTTT. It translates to CASGPGNTIYF.

The CDR3 region has the DNA TGTGCCAGCAGTTCGGGCTACACCTTC. Its translation: CASSSGYTF. The chain joins TRBV6-6 to TRBJ1-2; D gene uncertain. Germline lookup yields CDR1 MNHNY and CDR2 SVGAGI (reference sequence). The CDR3 loop spans 9 amino acids. V was clipped by 4 bases and J by 8 bases, with 2 bases between them.

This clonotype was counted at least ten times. Here the CDR3 DNA reads TGTGCCAGCAGTTCGACAGCGGCGGAGGCTTTCTTT. The encoded protein is CASSSTAAEAFF. This sequence joins TRBV6-5 and TRBJ1-1; the D gene is possibly TRBD1 (5 bases). From germline, CDR1 is MNHEY and CDR2 SVGAGI. There are 12 residues in the CDR3. The ends were cut back, 4 bases at V and 11 bases at J, with 14 bases in the middle.

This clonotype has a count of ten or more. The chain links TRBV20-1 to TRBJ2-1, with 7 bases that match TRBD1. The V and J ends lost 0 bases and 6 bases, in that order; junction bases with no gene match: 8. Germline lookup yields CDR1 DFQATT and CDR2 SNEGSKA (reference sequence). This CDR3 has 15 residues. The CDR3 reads CSARDPGTETNEQFF. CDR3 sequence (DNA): TGCAGTGCTAGAGATCCCGGGACAGAGACCAATGAGCAGTTCTTC.